The 21 T cell receptor beta chains below come from one sample, sequenced in a study of Ad26.COV2.S vaccination and SARS-CoV-2 variants. Profiled with immunoSEQ multiplex PCR; TCRdb holds only in-frame clones, not every one. In the table there are roughly 320,000 clones, 87% of which are singletons. Treatment of the sample: roughly 19 received Ad26.COV2.S at low or high dose, single or two shots; about 5 received placebo; per-sample allocation not given. Day 63 after the first vaccine or placebo injection was the time point for sampling. The starting material was peripheral blood, obtained in a trial of Ad26.COV2.S vaccine versus placebo. Receptor source: a person between 18 and 59 years old who received the Ad26.COV2.S COVID-19 vaccine or a placebo.

A single count supports this clone. Given a much more abundant clone one base away, this may be a read error. The chain recombines TRBV27 with TRBJ1-1, with a tentative D call TRBD1 (5 bases). Germline values: CDR1 MNHEY, CDR2 SMNVEV (reference sequence). The ends were cut back, 4 bases at V and 1 base at J, with 7 bases in the middle. The CDR3 totals 13 residues. The CDR3 DNA sequence: TGTGCCAGCAGTTGGGGACGGAACACTGAAGCTTTCTTT. Its protein is CASSWGRNTEAFF.

V usage is TRBV5-1 and J usage is TRBJ1-2; a weak D match, TRBD1 (5 bases). Per the germline V gene, CDR1 is SGHRS and CDR2 is YFSETQ. Trimming removed 1 base at V and 4 bases at J, with 14 bases between. The CDR3 is made up of 15 amino acids. CDR3 sequence (DNA): TGCGCCAGCAGCTTGAAGGTTGAGGGGACCTATGGCTACACCTTC. Encoded protein: CASSLKVEGTYGYTF.

The chain combines TRBV9 with TRBJ1-6, with D perhaps matching TRBD1 (6 bases). Germline loops: CDR1 SGDLS, CDR2 YYNGEE. The CDR3 sequence is 16 residues long. Trimming shortened V by 5 bases and J by 6 bases, and 18 bases separated the two germline ends. CDR3 loop: CASSPAGGRGNSPLHF. The CDR3 DNA sequence: TGTGCCAGCAGTCCTGCGGGGGGCCGGGGTAATTCACCCCTCCACTTT.

The table lists this clone with a count of one. Here the CDR3 reads CASSPDRGRSPLHF. DNA of the CDR3: TGTGCCAGCAGCCCAGACAGGGGTCGGTCACCCCTCCACTTT. The chain couples TRBV27 to TRBJ1-6, with 8 bases matching TRBD1. The CDR3 spans 14 residues. The J segment lost 10 bases and the V segment lost 6 bases, leaving 8 bases of the junction unmatched. From germline, CDR1 is MNHEY and CDR2 SMNVEV (reference sequence).

This rearrangement joins TRBV12-3 or TRBV12-4 to TRBJ1-2; the D is unclear. V lost 2 bases to trimming and J lost 2 bases, with 6 bases between them. The length of the CDR3 is 13 residues. CDR3 nucleotide sequence: TGTGCCAGCAGTTTAACCTCAAACTATGGCTACACCTTC. Amino acids: CASSLTSNYGYTF.

The chain recombines TRBV7-9 with TRBJ2-1; TRBD2 is a possible D gene (6 bases). This CDR3 comprises 14 residues. Trimming cost V 3 bases and J 10 bases, with 16 bases left between them. The V gene's germline CDR1 is SEHNR and CDR2 FQNEAQ (reference sequence). The CDR3 DNA follows: TGTGCCAGCAGCTTCACTAGCACTCCCCAAGAGCAGTTCTTC. It encodes CASSFTSTPQEQFF.

The rearrangement links TRBV2 to TRBJ2-1; D possibly uses TRBD1 or TRBD2 (6 bases each). V was trimmed by 1 base and J by 4 bases, leaving 17 bases between them. The CDR3 has 17 residues. The germline gives CDR1 SNHLY, CDR2 FYNNEI. The CDR3 loop reads CASSEVNREELYNEQFF. The CDR3 region has the DNA TGTGCCAGCAGTGAAGTAAACAGGGAGGAGCTATACAATGAGCAGTTCTTC.

This chain uses TRBV10-3 with TRBJ2-7; weak D call: TRBD2 (5 bases). Per the germline V gene, CDR1 is ENHRY and CDR2 is SYGVKD. There are 16 residues in the CDR3. With 4 bases removed from V and 2 bases from J, the gap between germline ends came to 18 bases. The CDR3 sequence: CAISGKGGLGPYEQYF. Here the CDR3 DNA reads TGTGCCATCAGTGGTAAAGGCGGGCTAGGACCCTACGAGCAGTACTTC.

The chain links TRBV19 to TRBJ1-5, with D perhaps matching TRBD1 (5 bases). The CDR3 covers 16 residues. Germline CDR1 reads LNHDA; CDR2 reads SQIVND (reference sequence). The V gene lost 3 bases and the J gene lost 5 bases, with 17 bases spanning the gap. DNA for the CDR3: TGTGCCAGTAGTATTCAGGCAGGGTCGGTTTATCAGCCCCAGCATTTT. Amino acid sequence: CASSIQAGSVYQPQHF.

This sequence joins TRBV5-4 and TRBJ2-7; D gene uncertain. Between the trimmed V and J ends, which lost 0 bases and 3 bases, there was a span of 7 bases. Germline loops: CDR1 SGHNT, CDR2 YYREEE (reference sequence). The CDR3 covers 13 residues. Here the CDR3 DNA reads TGTGCCAGCAGCTTGGCCTCTAGCTACGAGCAGTACTTC. This encodes CASSLASSYEQYF.

This chain joins TRBV14 and TRBJ1-3; D gene unclear. Germline-derived CDR1 and CDR2 are SGHDN and FVKESK. The CDR3 consists of 16 residues. V lost 1 base, J lost 3 bases, and 13 bases lay in between. CDR3 loop: CASSQVGPNIGNTIYF. Here the CDR3 DNA reads TGTGCCAGCAGCCAAGTTGGTCCAAACATTGGAAACACCATATATTTT.

In DNA, the CDR3 is TGTGCCAGCAGCTTAGGAGGACTAGCTAGCTCCTACAATGAGCAGTTCTTC. Translating gives CASSLGGLASSYNEQFF. The chain links TRBV7-3 to TRBJ2-1, with 8 bases fitting TRBD2. V shed 2 bases and J 0 bases; nucleotides not matched to a gene: 6. CDR3 size: 17 residues. Germline V gene data show CDR1 as SGHTA and CDR2 as FQGTGA.

The genes are TRBV27 and TRBJ2-1; unclear D gene. Looked up from germline, CDR1 is MNHEY and CDR2 is SMNVEV (reference sequence). With 2 bases removed from V and 7 bases from J, the gap between germline ends came to 6 bases. The CDR3 sequence is 12 residues long. The CDR3 region is CASSLGQNEQFF. The CDR3 DNA sequence: TGTGCCAGCAGTTTAGGGCAAAATGAGCAGTTCTTC.

The chain couples TRBV14 to TRBJ2-5; D tentatively reads TRBD1 or TRBD2 (6 bases each). This CDR3 is built from 16 residues. V dropped 2 bases and J dropped 7 bases, with 20 bases sitting between them. Germline V lookup: CDR1 SGHDN, CDR2 FVKESK. This chain's CDR3 is CASSQRGGGGSGTQYF. The DNA of the CDR3 is TGTGCCAGCAGCCAAAGAGGGGGAGGAGGTTCGGGGACCCAGTACTTC. Combining the CDR3 with reference TRBV14 and TRBJ2-5 gives the whole variable domain EAGVTQFPSHSVIEKGQTVTLRCDPISGHDNLYWYRRVMGKEIKFLLHFVKESKQDESGMPNNRFLAERTGGTYSTLKVQPAELEDSGVYFCASSQRGGGGSGTQYFGPGTRLLVL.

The chain employs TRBV11-2 and TRBJ2-1, with D uncertain. This CDR3 comprises 15 residues. V lost 4 bases and J lost 5, with 15 bases in between. From germline, CDR1 is SGHAT and CDR2 FQNNGV. The CDR3 nucleotides are TGTGCCAGCAGCTCCGAGTTTAGACTCAACAATGAGCAGTTCTTC. It encodes CASSSEFRLNNEQFF.

This clone was recorded once. This sequence joins TRBV5-1 and TRBJ2-7; D is perhaps TRBD1 (5 bases). Trimming took 0 bases from V and 2 from J, leaving 12 bases between them. CDR1 and CDR2 (germline): SGHRS, YFSETQ. The CDR3 runs 15 residues. CDR3 nucleotide sequence: TGCGCCAGCAGCTTGGAGAAGGGGTCCACCTACGAGCAGTACTTC. It is translated as CASSLEKGSTYEQYF.

J is TRBJ2-1 and V is TRBV30, with unresolved D. The germline CDR1 and CDR2 sequences are GTSNPN and SVGIG (reference sequence). V was cut by 4 bases and J by 8 bases, with 15 bases left in between. CDR3 length: 13 residues. CDR3 sequence: CAWMYIRRDEQFF. CDR3 bases: TGTGCCTGGATGTACATTCGCCGGGATGAGCAGTTCTTC.

This sequence joins TRBV5-8 and TRBJ1-1; 9 bases map to TRBD1. CDR1 and CDR2 (germline): SGHTS, YDEGEE. The CDR3 sequence is 16 residues long. J gave up 5 bases and V 3 bases, and 11 bases lay outside the gene matches. The CDR3 loop is CASSSYRGPKRTEAFF. The CDR3 nucleotides read TGTGCCAGCAGCTCCTACAGGGGGCCGAAAAGGACTGAAGCTTTCTTT.

In its sample, this clone was seen a few times. J is TRBJ1-5 and V is TRBV5-6; maybe TRBD1 (6 bases). Looked up from germline, CDR1 is SGHDT and CDR2 is YYEEEE. There are 14 residues in the CDR3. Trimming pared 0 bases from V and 4 bases from J, leaving 8 bases between. CDR3 nucleotides: TGTGCCAGCAGCTTGGCTCAGGGGAATCAGCCCCAGCATTTT. This gives the protein CASSLAQGNQPQHF.

The chain combines TRBV6-4 with TRBJ2-3; 13 bases agree with TRBD2. CDR1 is MRHNA, CDR2 SNTAGT, per germline. This CDR3 has 16 amino acids. V lost 6 bases to trimming and J lost 3 bases; unmatched junction nucleotides: 6. The chain's CDR3 is CASSASTSGGTDTQYF. Here the CDR3 DNA reads TGTGCCAGCAGCGCCTCGACTAGCGGGGGGACAGATACGCAGTATTTT.

The chain uses TRBV19 and TRBJ2-1, with 7 bases lining up with TRBD2. This CDR3 region has 16 residues. CDR1 is LNHDA, CDR2 SQIVND, per germline (reference sequence). The V and J ends lost 2 bases and 1 base, in that order; junction bases with no gene match: 5. The chain's CDR3 is CASSIPAGESYNEQFF. CDR3 DNA sequence: TGTGCCAGTAGTATACCGGCGGGGGAATCCTACAATGAGCAGTTCTTC.